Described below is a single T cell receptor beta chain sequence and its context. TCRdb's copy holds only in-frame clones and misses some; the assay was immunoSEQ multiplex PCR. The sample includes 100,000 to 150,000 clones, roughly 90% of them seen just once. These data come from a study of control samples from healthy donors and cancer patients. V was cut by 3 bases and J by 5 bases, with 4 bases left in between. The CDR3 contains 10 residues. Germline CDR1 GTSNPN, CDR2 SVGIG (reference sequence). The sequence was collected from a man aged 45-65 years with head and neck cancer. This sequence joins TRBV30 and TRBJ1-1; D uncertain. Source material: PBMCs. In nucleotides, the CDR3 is TGTGCCTGGAGAAGGACTGAAGCTTTCTTT. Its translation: CAWRRTEAFF. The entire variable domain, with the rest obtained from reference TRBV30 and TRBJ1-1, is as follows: SQTIHQWPATLVQPVGSPLSLECTVEGTSNPNLYWYRQAAGRGLQLLFYSVGIGQISSEVPQNLSASRPQDRQFILSSKKLLLSDSGFYLCAWRRTEAFFGQGTRLTVV.